The entry below describes one TCR beta chain. Its matching antigen is unknown. CDR1 and CDR2 (germline): SGHVS, FQNEAQ. V trimming: 5 bases; J trimming: 0 bases; junction bases outside the gene matches: 9. The CDR3 covers 18 residues. The entry originates in a study of T cell repertoires in cytomegalovirus infection. Across the whole study: CMV infection plus the matching HLA type was flagged by public TCR beta signatures.

Each CDR3 protein gets one entry after TCRdb re-called the reads with MiXCR. This table has approximately 300,000 distinct CDR3 sequences, around 25% appearing once. This sequence joins TRBV7-8 and TRBJ1-5, with 11 bases identical to TRBD1. The specimen was cultured PBMCs, collected from culture after CMV antigen stimulation. The source is a human donor in good health (CMV status not recorded). Some clones in this sample may be carry-over from other donors' samples. CDR3 in DNA: TGTGCCAGCAGCCCCCGGGACAGGGGGTTTAATAGCAATCAGCCCCAGCATTTT. Residues: CASSPRDRGFNSNQPQHF.